The 18 T cell receptor beta chains listed next were all sequenced from one sample in a study of T cell repertoires in cytomegalovirus infection. These TCRs are of unknown antigen specificity. MiXCR was run by TCRdb on the reads, yielding one entry per CDR3 protein. The profile shows some 900,000 distinct CDR3 sequences, 32% of them singletons. Sequenced material: cultured CD8+ T cells from PBMCs, taken from culture after CMV antigen stimulation. The receptor set was obtained from a human donor in good health (CMV status not recorded). Some clones in this sample may be carry-over from other donors' samples.

This clonotype was counted between two and nine times. CDR3 coding DNA: TGTGCCAGCAGCTCCAGGTTGGGGGGGCGCACAGATACGCAGTATTTT. Amino acid sequence: CASSSRLGGRTDTQYF. The rearrangement links TRBV11-2 to TRBJ2-3; tentatively, D is TRBD2 (7 bases). The CDR3 is 16 amino acids. Trimming shortened V by 4 bases and J by 1 base, and 15 bases separated the two germline ends. CDR1 is SGHAT, CDR2 FQNNGV, per germline. The variable domain in full, completed from reference TRBV11-2 and TRBJ2-3, reads EAGVAQSPRYKIIEKRQSVAFWCNPISGHATLYWYQQILGQGPKLLIQFQNNGVVDDSQLPKDRFSAERLKGVDSTLKIQPAKLEDSAVYLCASSSRLGGRTDTQYFGPGTRLTVL.

In the case of this clonotype: A much larger clone differs by one base, so this may be a read error. V gene TRBV12-3 or TRBV12-4 combines with J gene TRBJ2-3, with D uncertain. Trimming took off 5 bases at V and 4 bases at J, with 22 bases between the two ends. This CDR3 is 17 amino acids long. The CDR3 DNA sequence: TGTGCCAGCAGTCCGCTACCGGTCCCGGTCGTCTCAGATACGCAGTATTTT. Residues: CASSPLPVPVVSDTQYF.

The V call is TRBV29-1, the J call TRBJ2-2, with D hard to call. The V gene lost 2 bases and the J gene lost 1 base, with 23 bases spanning the gap. Germline CDR1 SQVTM, CDR2 ANQGSEA. The CDR3 is 19 residues long. The CDR3 spells CSVELRAPLKGVNTGELFF. CDR3 nucleotides: TGCAGCGTTGAATTACGGGCCCCACTGAAGGGCGTGAACACCGGGGAGCTGTTTTTT.

This clonotype showed up just a few times. In nucleotides, the CDR3 is TGCGCCAGCAGCCGGGGAGACTTCACTCCGACTAATGAAAAACTGTTTTTT. Protein sequence: CASSRGDFTPTNEKLFF. The rearrangement uses TRBV4-3 and TRBJ1-4; D uncertain. In germline, CDR1 is LGHNA, CDR2 YSLEER. This CDR3 is built from 17 residues. V was clipped by 4 bases and J by 2 bases, with 17 bases between them.

The chain couples TRBV6-2 or TRBV6-3 to TRBJ2-3, with TRBD1 matching 9 bases. CDR3 length: 13 amino acids. Germline V CDR1 and CDR2: MNHEY, SVGEGT. The V segment lost 8 bases and the J segment 3 bases; nucleotides outside the gene matches: 3. The CDR3 nucleotides read TGTGCCAGCTCGGACAGGGGAACAGATACGCAGTATTTT. Amino acids: CASSDRGTDTQYF.

The chain has TRBV18 and TRBJ2-5; the D gene could be TRBD1 or TRBD2 (5 bases each). Germline values: CDR1 KGHSH, CDR2 LQKENI. The CDR3 extends over 15 amino acids. The V end was cut by 5 bases, the J end by 5 bases, with 18 bases between. CDR3 coding DNA: TGTGCCAGCTCAACCCCCGGGACCCCCGGGGAGACCCAGTACTTC. This encodes CASSTPGTPGETQYF.

About this clonotype itself: Lacking the conserved final phenylalanine or tryptophan, this CDR3 likely reflects a read error. The chain has TRBV20-1 and TRBJ1-1; D gene ambiguous. This CDR3 is 11 amino acids long. V lost 6 bases to trimming and J lost 2 bases, with 7 bases between them. Germline V gene sequence: CDR1 DFQATT, CDR2 SNEGSKA (reference sequence). The CDR3 coding sequence is TGCAGTGCCCCTCGAAACACTGAAGCTTTCCTT. Translation: CSAPRNTEAFL.

A remark on this clonotype: A read error may account for a junction end that differs from germline. The V call is TRBV12-3 or TRBV12-4, the J call TRBJ2-3, with a possible D match to TRBD2 (6 bases). The CDR3 has 14 amino acids. The CDR3 loop is CVSSSAGPTDTQYF. CDR3 nucleotide sequence: TGTGTCAGCTCTTCGGCGGGGCCCACGGATACGCAGTATTTT.

This chain uses TRBV27 with TRBJ2-1; the D gene is possibly TRBD1 (6 bases). The germline V gene has CDR1 MNHEY and CDR2 SMNVEV (reference sequence). The CDR3 spans 14 residues. With 6 bases removed from V and 6 bases from J, the gap between germline ends came to 15 bases. CDR3 coding DNA: TGTGCCAGCAGGAAAGGAACAGGGACCAATGAGCAGTTCTTC. This gives the protein CASRKGTGTNEQFF.

The chain employs TRBV2 and TRBJ2-5; TRBD1 matches at 7 bases. Germline V gives CDR1 SNHLY, CDR2 FYNNEI. CDR3 length: 15 amino acids. The V segment lost 4 bases and the J segment 1 base; nucleotides outside the gene matches: 6. Written as DNA, the CDR3 is TGTGCCAGCAGTGGTGGCAGGGGGACCCAAGAGACCCAGTACTTC. It specifies CASSGGRGTQETQYF.

In this sample, this clonotype turned up a few times. The V and J genes are TRBV12-3 or TRBV12-4 and TRBJ2-7; the D is unclear. The V end was cut by 1 base, the J end by 4 bases, with 11 bases between. The CDR3 totals 14 residues. CDR3 nucleotides: TGTGCCAGCAGTTTAGTTGGCCAGACTTACGAGCAGTACTTC. This translates into CASSLVGQTYEQYF.

This clonotype has more than one count but fewer than ten. V usage is TRBV12-3 or TRBV12-4 and J usage is TRBJ1-4, with unresolved D. V was pared by 2 bases and J by 5 bases, with 6 bases between. The CDR3 has 13 residues. Here the CDR3 reads CASSLSRNEKLFF. CDR3 sequence (DNA): TGTGCCAGCAGTTTAAGCCGGAATGAAAAACTGTTTTTT.

This clonotype was found many times. J is TRBJ1-5 and V is TRBV27, with D hard to call. Trimming took off 6 bases at V and 0 bases at J, with 9 bases between the two ends. Germline V gene lookup returns CDR1 MNHEY and CDR2 SMNVEV (reference sequence). The CDR3 has 14 amino acids. CDR3: CASSFLGSNQPQHF. The CDR3 region has the DNA TGTGCCAGCAGCTTCCTTGGTAGCAATCAGCCCCAGCATTTT.

The V and J genes are TRBV27 and TRBJ2-1; 13 bases are a match to TRBD2. Germline lookup yields CDR1 MNHEY and CDR2 SMNVEV (reference sequence). V shed 6 bases, J shed 8 bases, and the junction held 7 bases outside the gene matches. The CDR3 runs to 15 residues. The CDR3 loop reads CASRKLAGGPDEQFF. As DNA, the CDR3 is TGTGCCAGCAGAAAACTAGCGGGGGGGCCTGATGAGCAGTTCTTC.

V and J are TRBV7-9 and TRBJ2-5, with TRBD1 as a possible D gene (6 bases). This CDR3 region has 17 residues. The germline V gene has CDR1 SEHNR and CDR2 FQNEAQ (reference sequence). V was shortened by 1 base and J by 1 base, with 16 bases between the two germline ends. CDR3 DNA sequence: TGTGCCAGCAGCTTAGGACAGGTTACCCACGCCCAAGAGACCCAGTACTTC. Amino acid sequence: CASSLGQVTHAQETQYF.

As concerns this clonotype: This may come from a read error, since a much larger clone is one base off. The CDR3 loop reads CASSFPGQGHSYERYF. Written as DNA, the CDR3 is TGTGCCAGCAGCTTTCCGGGACAGGGGCACTCCTACGAGCGGTACTTC. The chain employs TRBV7-8 and TRBJ2-7, with 10 bases matching TRBD1. CDR3 size: 16 residues. The germline V gene has CDR1 SGHVS and CDR2 FQNEAQ.

This clonotype appeared many times. The chain joins TRBV5-4 to TRBJ1-3, with 7 bases identical to TRBD1. CDR1 is SGHNT and CDR2 is YYREEE in the germline V gene (reference sequence). V was pared by 3 bases and J by 4 bases, with 1 base of the junction left unmatched. The CDR3 totals 13 residues. The CDR3, as DNA: TGTGCCAGCAGCTCGGGACAGGGAAACACCATATATTTT. Translation gives CASSSGQGNTIYF.

This rearrangement joins TRBV27 to TRBJ1-2, with D possibly being TRBD1 (6 bases). V lost 4 bases and J 4 bases, leaving 13 bases between the germline ends. The CDR3 covers 14 residues. Germline V CDR1 and CDR2: MNHEY, SMNVEV (reference sequence). The CDR3 DNA reads TGTGCCAGCAGTTCCACAGGGTTGGCCTATGGCTACACCTTC. Protein: CASSSTGLAYGYTF.